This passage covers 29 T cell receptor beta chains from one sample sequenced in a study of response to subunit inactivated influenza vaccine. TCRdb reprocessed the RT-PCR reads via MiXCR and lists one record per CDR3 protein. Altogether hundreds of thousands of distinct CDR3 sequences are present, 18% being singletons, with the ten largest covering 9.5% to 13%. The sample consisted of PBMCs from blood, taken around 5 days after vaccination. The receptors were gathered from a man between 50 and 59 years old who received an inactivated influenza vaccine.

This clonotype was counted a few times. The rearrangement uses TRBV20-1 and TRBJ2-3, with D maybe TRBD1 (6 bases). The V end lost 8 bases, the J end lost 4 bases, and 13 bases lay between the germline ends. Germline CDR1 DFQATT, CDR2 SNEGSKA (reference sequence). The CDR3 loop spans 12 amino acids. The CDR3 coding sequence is TGCAGTACAGCCAGGGGCCCAGATACGCAGTATTTT. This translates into CSTARGPDTQYF.

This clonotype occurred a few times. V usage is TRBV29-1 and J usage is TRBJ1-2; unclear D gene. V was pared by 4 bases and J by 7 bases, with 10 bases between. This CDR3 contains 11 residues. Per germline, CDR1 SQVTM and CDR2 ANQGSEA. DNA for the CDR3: TGCAGCGTTGCCACAGTAGTTGGCTACACCTTC. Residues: CSVATVVGYTF.

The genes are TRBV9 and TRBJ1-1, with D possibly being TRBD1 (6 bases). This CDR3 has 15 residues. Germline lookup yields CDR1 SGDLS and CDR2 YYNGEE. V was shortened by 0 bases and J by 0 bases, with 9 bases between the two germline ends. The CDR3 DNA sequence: TGTGCCAGCAGCGTAGTCGAGGGGGTGAACACTGAAGCTTTCTTT. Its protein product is CASSVVEGVNTEAFF. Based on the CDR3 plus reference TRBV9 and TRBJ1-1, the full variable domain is DSGVTQTPKHLITATGQRVTLRCSPRSGDLSVYWYQQSLDQGLQFLIQYYNGEERAKGNILERFSAQQFPDLHSELNLSSLELGDSALYFCASSVVEGVNTEAFFGQGTRLTVV.

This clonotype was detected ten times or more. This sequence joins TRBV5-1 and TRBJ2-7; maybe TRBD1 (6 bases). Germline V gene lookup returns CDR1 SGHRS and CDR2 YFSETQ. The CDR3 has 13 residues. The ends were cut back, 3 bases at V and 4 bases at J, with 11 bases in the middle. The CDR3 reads CASSSGHTYEQYF. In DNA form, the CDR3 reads TGCGCCAGCAGCTCGGGACACACTTACGAGCAGTACTTC.

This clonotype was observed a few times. For the CDR3, the DNA is TGTGCCAGCTCACCAGGCAGGCCGAACACTGAAGCTTTCTTT. This codes for CASSPGRPNTEAFF. The rearrangement links TRBV18 to TRBJ1-1; D is ambiguous. The CDR3 spans 14 residues. Germline V CDR1 and CDR2: KGHSH, LQKENI. Deletions cut 2 bases from V and 1 base from J, with 8 bases between.

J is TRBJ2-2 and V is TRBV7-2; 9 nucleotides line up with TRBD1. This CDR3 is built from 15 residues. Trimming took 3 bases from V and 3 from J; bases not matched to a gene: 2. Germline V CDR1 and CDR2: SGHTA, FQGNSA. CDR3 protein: CASSFRTGDTGELFF. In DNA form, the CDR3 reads TGTGCCAGCAGCTTCAGGACAGGGGACACCGGGGAGCTGTTTTTT.

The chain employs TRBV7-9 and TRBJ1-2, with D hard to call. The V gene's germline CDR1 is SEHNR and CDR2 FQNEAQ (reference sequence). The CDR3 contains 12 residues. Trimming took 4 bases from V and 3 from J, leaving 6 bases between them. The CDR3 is CASSSADYGYTF. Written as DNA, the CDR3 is TGTGCCAGCAGCTCCGCGGACTATGGCTACACCTTC.

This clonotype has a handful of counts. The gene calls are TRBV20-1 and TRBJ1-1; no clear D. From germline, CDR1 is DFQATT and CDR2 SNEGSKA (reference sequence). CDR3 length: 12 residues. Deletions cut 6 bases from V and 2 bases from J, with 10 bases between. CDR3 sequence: CSAADTNTEAFF. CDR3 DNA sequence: TGCAGTGCGGCCGACACCAACACTGAAGCTTTCTTT.

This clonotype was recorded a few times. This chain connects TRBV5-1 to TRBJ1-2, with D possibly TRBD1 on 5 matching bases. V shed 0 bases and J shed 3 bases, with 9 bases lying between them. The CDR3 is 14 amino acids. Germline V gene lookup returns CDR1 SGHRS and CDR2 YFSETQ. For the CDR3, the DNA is TGCGCCAGCAGCTTGGTTCCCAGGGACTATGGCTACACCTTC. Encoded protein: CASSLVPRDYGYTF.

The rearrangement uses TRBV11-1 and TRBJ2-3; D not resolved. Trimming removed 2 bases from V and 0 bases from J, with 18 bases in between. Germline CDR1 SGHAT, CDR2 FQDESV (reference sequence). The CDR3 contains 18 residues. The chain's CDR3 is CASSLLGPSVASTDTQYF. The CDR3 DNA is TGTGCCAGCAGCTTACTAGGTCCGTCGGTCGCTAGCACAGATACGCAGTATTTT. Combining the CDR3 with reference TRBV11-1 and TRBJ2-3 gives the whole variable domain EAEVAQSPRYKITEKSQAVAFWCDPISGHATLYWYRQILGQGPELLVQFQDESVVDDSQLPKDRFSAERLKGVDSTLKIQPAELGDSAMYLCASSLLGPSVASTDTQYFGPGTRLTVL.

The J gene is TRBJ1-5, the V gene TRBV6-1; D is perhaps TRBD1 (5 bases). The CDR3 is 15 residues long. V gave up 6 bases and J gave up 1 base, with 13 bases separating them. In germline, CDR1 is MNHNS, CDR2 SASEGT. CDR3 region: CASRIQGWSNQPQHF. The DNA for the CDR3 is TGTGCCAGCAGGATTCAGGGCTGGAGCAATCAGCCCCAGCATTTT.

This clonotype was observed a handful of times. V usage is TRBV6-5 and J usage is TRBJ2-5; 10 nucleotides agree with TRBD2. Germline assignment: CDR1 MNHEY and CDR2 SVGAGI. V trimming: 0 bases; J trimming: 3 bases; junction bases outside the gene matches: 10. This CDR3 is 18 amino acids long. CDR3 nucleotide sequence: TGTGCCAGCAGTTACTCCGGCAGTCGGCTAGCGGGAGAAGAGACCCAGTACTTC. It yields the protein CASSYSGSRLAGEETQYF.

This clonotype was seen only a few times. CDR3 nucleotide sequence: TGTGCCAGCAGCCAAGATCGATTTGGACAGAGCAAAGAGACCCAGTACTTC. Translation: CASSQDRFGQSKETQYF. The rearrangement links TRBV4-2 to TRBJ2-5, with a possible D match to TRBD1 (6 bases). The CDR3 covers 17 residues. V gave up 0 bases and J gave up 3 bases, with 17 bases separating them. The V gene's germline CDR1 is LGHNA and CDR2 YNFKEQ.

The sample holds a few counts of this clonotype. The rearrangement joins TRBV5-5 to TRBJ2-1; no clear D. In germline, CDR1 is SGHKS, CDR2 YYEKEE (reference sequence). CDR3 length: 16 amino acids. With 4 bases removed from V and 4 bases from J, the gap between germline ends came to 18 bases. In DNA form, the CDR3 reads TGTGCCAGCAGCGGATTACCTCAGACGGCTTACAATGAGCAGTTCTTC. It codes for CASSGLPQTAYNEQFF.

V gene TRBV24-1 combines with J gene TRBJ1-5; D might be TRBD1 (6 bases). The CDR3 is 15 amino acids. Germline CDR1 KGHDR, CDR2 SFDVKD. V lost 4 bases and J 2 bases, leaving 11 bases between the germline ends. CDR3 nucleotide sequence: TGTGCCACCAGTGAAAGAGGGGGTGGCAATCAGCCCCAGCATTTT. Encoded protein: CATSERGGGNQPQHF.

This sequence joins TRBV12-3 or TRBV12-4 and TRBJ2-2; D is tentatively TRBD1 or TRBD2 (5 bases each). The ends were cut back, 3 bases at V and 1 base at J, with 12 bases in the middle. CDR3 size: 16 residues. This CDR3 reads CASSLGRVENTGELFF. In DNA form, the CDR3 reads TGTGCCAGCAGTTTGGGGCGGGTAGAGAACACCGGGGAGCTGTTTTTT.

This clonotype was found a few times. CDR3 region: CASSLGSGRRTEAFF. In DNA form, the CDR3 reads TGTGCCAGCAGCTTAGGGTCAGGGAGAAGAACTGAAGCTTTCTTT. The V call is TRBV7-2, the J call TRBJ1-1; the D gene is possibly TRBD1 (5 bases). V lost 1 base to trimming and J lost 5 bases, with 14 bases between them. The CDR3 sequence is 15 residues long. CDR1 is SGHTA and CDR2 is FQGNSA in the germline V gene.

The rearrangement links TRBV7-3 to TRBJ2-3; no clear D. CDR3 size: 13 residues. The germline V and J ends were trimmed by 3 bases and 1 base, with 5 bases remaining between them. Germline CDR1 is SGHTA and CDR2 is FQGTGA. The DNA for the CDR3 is TGTGCCAGCAGCTTTATTGGCACAGATACGCAGTATTTT. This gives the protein CASSFIGTDTQYF.

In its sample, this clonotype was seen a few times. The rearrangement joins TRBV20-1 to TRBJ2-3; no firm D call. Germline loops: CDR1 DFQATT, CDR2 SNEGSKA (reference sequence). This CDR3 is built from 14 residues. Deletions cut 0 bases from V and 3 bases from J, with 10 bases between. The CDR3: CSARDFTATDTQYF. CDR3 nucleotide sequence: TGCAGTGCTAGAGATTTTACAGCTACAGATACGCAGTATTTT.

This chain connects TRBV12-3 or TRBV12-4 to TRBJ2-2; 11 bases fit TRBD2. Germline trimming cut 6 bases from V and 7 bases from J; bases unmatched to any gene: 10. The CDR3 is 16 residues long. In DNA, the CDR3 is TGTGCCAGCAGCCCCACTAGCGGGAGCCTTAACGGGGAGCTGTTTTTT. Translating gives CASSPTSGSLNGELFF.

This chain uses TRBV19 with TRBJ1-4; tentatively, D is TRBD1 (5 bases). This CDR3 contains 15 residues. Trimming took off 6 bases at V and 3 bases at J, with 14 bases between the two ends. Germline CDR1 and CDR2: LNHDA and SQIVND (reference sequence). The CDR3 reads CASSPPGWANEKLFF. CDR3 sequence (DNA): TGTGCCAGTAGCCCCCCAGGGTGGGCTAATGAAAAACTGTTTTTT.

Here the CDR3 DNA reads TGTGCCAGCAGTTTAACCCCACTTATGGCCAAAAACATTCAGTACTTC. This translates into CASSLTPLMAKNIQYF. The chain employs TRBV12-3 or TRBV12-4 and TRBJ2-4; D remains unclear. Trimming removed 2 bases from V and 1 base from J, with 12 bases in between. The CDR3 has 16 amino acids.

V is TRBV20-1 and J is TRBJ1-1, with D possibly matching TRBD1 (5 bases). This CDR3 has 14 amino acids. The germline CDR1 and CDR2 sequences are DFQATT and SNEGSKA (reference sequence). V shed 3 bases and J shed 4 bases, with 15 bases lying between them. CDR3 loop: CSASHSRAGTEAFF. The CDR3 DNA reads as TGCAGTGCTAGTCACAGCAGGGCGGGCACTGAAGCTTTCTTT.

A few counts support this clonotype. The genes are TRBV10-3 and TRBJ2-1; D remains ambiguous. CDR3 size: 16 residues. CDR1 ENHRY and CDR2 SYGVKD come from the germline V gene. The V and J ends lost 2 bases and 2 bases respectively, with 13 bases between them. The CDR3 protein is CAISEPRVAAYNEQFF. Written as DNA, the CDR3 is TGTGCCATCAGTGAGCCCCGTGTGGCCGCCTACAATGAGCAGTTCTTC.

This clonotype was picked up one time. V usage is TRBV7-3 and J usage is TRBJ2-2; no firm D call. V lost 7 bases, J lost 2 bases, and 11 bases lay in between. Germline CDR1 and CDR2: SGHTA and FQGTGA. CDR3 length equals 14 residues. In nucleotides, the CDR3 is TGTGCCAGCAACACGGCGGATAACACCGGGGAGCTGTTTTTT. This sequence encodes CASNTADNTGELFF.

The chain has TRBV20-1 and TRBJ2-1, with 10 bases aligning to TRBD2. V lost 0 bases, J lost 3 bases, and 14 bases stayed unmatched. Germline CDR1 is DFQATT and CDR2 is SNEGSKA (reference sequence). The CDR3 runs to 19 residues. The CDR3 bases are TGCAGTGCTAGAGATCCAGGACTAGCGGTACGATTTAACTACAATGAGCAGTTCTTC. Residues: CSARDPGLAVRFNYNEQFF.

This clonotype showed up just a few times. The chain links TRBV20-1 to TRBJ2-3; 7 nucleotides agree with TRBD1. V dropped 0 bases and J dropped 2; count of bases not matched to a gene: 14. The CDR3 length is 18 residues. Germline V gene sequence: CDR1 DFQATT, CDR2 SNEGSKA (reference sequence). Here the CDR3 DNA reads TGCAGTGCTAGAGATTCAGGGGGTGTCGGAGTCTTCACAGATACGCAGTATTTT. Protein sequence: CSARDSGGVGVFTDTQYF.

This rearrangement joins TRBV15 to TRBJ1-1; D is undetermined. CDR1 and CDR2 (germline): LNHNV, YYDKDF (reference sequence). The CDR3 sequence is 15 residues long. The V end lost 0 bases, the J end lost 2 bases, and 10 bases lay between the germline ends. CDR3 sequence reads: CATSRDGQSNTEAFF. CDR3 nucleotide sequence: TGTGCCACCAGCAGAGATGGGCAGAGCAACACTGAAGCTTTCTTT.

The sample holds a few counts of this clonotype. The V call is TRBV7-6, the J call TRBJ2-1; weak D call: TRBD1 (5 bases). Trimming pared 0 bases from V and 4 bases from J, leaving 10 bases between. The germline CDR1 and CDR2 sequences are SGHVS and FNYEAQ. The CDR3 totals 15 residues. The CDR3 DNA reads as TGTGCCAGCAGCTTAGCGGTAGGGGCATACAATGAGCAGTTCTTC. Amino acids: CASSLAVGAYNEQFF.